This entry lists 3 T cell receptor beta chains sequenced from one sample in a study of OX40 agonist ivuxolimab in advanced cancers. Assay: immunoSEQ multiplex PCR; the TCRdb copy retains only in-frame clones and omits some. The table includes about 98,000 clones, about 85% detected once. Sequenced material: CD4+ or CD8+ T cells sorted from blood, taken in a trial of the OX40 agonist ivuxolimab. The receptors shown here come from an adult with an advanced solid tumor such as melanoma, head and neck, liver or kidney cancer.

This clone showed up just once. This sequence joins TRBV10-3 and TRBJ2-1; 9 nucleotides align to TRBD2. The CDR3 is made up of 17 amino acids. V was pared by 4 bases and J by 8 bases, with 15 bases of the junction left unmatched. Germline-derived CDR1 and CDR2 are ENHRY and SYGVKD. CDR3 loop: CAISGGKGGRASDEQFF. CDR3 nucleotides: TGTGCCATCAGTGGAGGTAAAGGCGGGAGGGCCTCTGATGAGCAGTTCTTC.

The V gene is TRBV6-1, the J gene TRBJ2-1; perhaps TRBD1 as D (5 bases). CDR1 is MNHNS, CDR2 SASEGT, per germline. V dropped 5 bases and J dropped 2 bases, with 10 bases sitting between them. The CDR3 totals 14 residues. CDR3 in DNA: TGTGCCAGCAGTTTCGACAGCACCTACAATGAGCAGTTCTTC. This encodes CASSFDSTYNEQFF.

This clone was detected once. J is TRBJ1-1 and V is TRBV28; D ambiguous. The CDR3 loop spans 14 amino acids. Germline V gives CDR1 MDHEN, CDR2 SYDVKM. V lost 2 bases to trimming and J lost 4 bases, with 11 bases between them. CDR3 in DNA: TGTGCCAGCAGTTTAAGTAGGGATCGCACTGAAGCTTTCTTT. Translating it yields CASSLSRDRTEAFF.